A single sample gave rise to the 31 T cell receptor beta chains below, sequenced in a study of early T cells in non-severe SARS-CoV-2 infection. TCRdb processed the 5' RACE reads anew with MiXCR; each CDR3 protein has one entry. The sample contains 65,000 to 75,000 distinct CDR3 sequences, approximately 10% of which appear only once. Source material: whole blood. The receptors stem from an adult who was a healthcare worker with PCR-confirmed SARS-CoV-2 infection or an uninfected control (not recorded which).

This clonotype was counted only a few times. This rearrangement joins TRBV29-1 to TRBJ2-7; possibly TRBD2 for D (5 bases). The germline gives CDR1 SQVTM, CDR2 ANQGSEA. The CDR3 covers 14 residues. The V end was cut by 2 bases, the J end by 1 base, with 12 bases between. CDR3 protein: CSVERSGSSYEQYF. The DNA of the CDR3 is TGCAGCGTTGAAAGAAGCGGTTCATCCTACGAGCAGTACTTC.

CDR3 sequence: CASSQDPYSNQPQHF. Here the CDR3 DNA reads TGCGCCAGCAGCCAGGACCCTTATAGCAATCAGCCCCAGCATTTT. The chain employs TRBV5-1 and TRBJ1-5, with D unclear. This CDR3 is 15 amino acids long. With 4 bases removed from V and 0 bases from J, the gap between germline ends came to 11 bases. The germline CDR1 and CDR2 sequences are SGHRS and YFSETQ.

J is TRBJ2-1 and V is TRBV29-1; D remains ambiguous. The CDR3 runs 15 residues. V was cut by 1 base and J by 0 bases, with 10 bases left in between. CDR1 and CDR2 from the germline V gene are SQVTM and ANQGSEA. CDR3 in DNA: TGCAGCGTTGAAGGGCAGTGGAGCTCCTACAATGAGCAGTTCTTC. It yields the protein CSVEGQWSSYNEQFF.

This clonotype was found many times. The chain combines TRBV25-1 with TRBJ2-3, with unresolved D. V was cut by 3 bases and J by 0 bases, with 10 bases left in between. CDR1 MGHDK and CDR2 SYGVNS come from the germline V gene. CDR3 length: 15 residues. The CDR3 protein is CASSEAGSSTDTQYF. In DNA, the CDR3 is TGTGCCAGCAGTGAGGCAGGTTCTAGCACAGATACGCAGTATTTT.

This clonotype appeared many times. The chain couples TRBV11-2 to TRBJ2-5; D is ambiguous. The CDR3 has 14 residues. The germline CDR1 and CDR2 sequences are SGHAT and FQNNGV. The ends were cut back, 0 bases at V and 7 bases at J, with 12 bases in the middle. The CDR3: CASSLDPSLGTQYF. CDR3 sequence (DNA): TGTGCCAGCAGCTTAGATCCCTCCTTAGGGACCCAGTACTTC.

The chain employs TRBV27 and TRBJ2-1; TRBD1 aligns across 11 bases. Trimming cost V 5 bases and J 10 bases; bases outside gene matches: 10. The CDR3 consists of 15 residues. Germline loops: CDR1 MNHEY, CDR2 SMNVEV (reference sequence). This CDR3 reads CASSPGTGGLREQFF. As DNA, the CDR3 is TGTGCCAGCAGTCCGGGGACAGGGGGTCTTCGCGAGCAGTTCTTC.

This clonotype has a count of ten or more. V usage is TRBV13 and J usage is TRBJ1-4; D is possibly TRBD1 (5 bases). Trimming took off 3 bases at V and 7 bases at J, with 9 bases between the two ends. From germline, CDR1 is PRHDT and CDR2 FYEKMQ (reference sequence). This CDR3 contains 13 residues. CDR3 region: CASSFGRGEKLFF. In DNA form, the CDR3 reads TGTGCCAGCAGCTTTGGGAGGGGTGAAAAACTGTTTTTT.

This clonotype was detected only a few times. CDR3 region: CASSEFGVAQNIQYF. CDR3 DNA: TGTGCCAGCAGTGAATTTGGGGTAGCGCAAAACATTCAGTACTTC. The chain carries TRBV6-1 and TRBJ2-4, with D tentatively TRBD2 (5 bases). The CDR3 runs 15 residues. The V end was cut by 2 bases, the J end by 5 bases, with 13 bases between. CDR1 is MNHNS, CDR2 SASEGT, per germline.

This clonotype was seen ten or more times. The chain uses TRBV12-3 or TRBV12-4 and TRBJ2-1, with 9 positions matching TRBD2. V trimming: 1 base; J trimming: 4 bases; junction bases outside the gene matches: 2. The CDR3 spans 15 residues. The CDR3 nucleotides read TGTGCCAGCAGTTTAGGCCTAGCGGGATACAATGAGCAGTTCTTC. The encoded protein is CASSLGLAGYNEQFF.

At least ten counts were recorded for this clonotype. The chain couples TRBV2 to TRBJ2-7; D is unresolved. Trimming removed 6 bases from V and 2 bases from J, with 8 bases in between. From germline, CDR1 is SNHLY and CDR2 FYNNEI. This CDR3 comprises 12 residues. This CDR3 is CASRDAAYEQYF. The CDR3 DNA reads TGTGCCAGCAGGGACGCCGCCTACGAGCAGTACTTC.

At least ten counts were recorded for this clonotype. The V gene is TRBV7-9, the J gene TRBJ2-7, with 9 bases that match TRBD1. The CDR3 is 15 amino acids. With 4 bases clipped from V and 6 bases from J, the junction kept 10 bases outside the gene matches. The V gene's germline CDR1 is SEHNR and CDR2 FQNEAQ (reference sequence). CDR3 DNA sequence: TGTGCCAGCAGCTGGGGGGACAGGGACACTGCCGAGCAGTACTTC. It yields the protein CASSWGDRDTAEQYF.

This clonotype was picked up a small number of times. The J gene is TRBJ2-3, the V gene TRBV12-3 or TRBV12-4; D is unresolved. Trimming pared 5 bases from V and 7 bases from J, leaving 10 bases between. The CDR3 contains 12 residues. CDR3 region: CASSRLSYTQYF. The DNA of the CDR3 is TGTGCCAGCAGTCGACTGTCATATACGCAGTATTTT.

The CDR3 nucleotides are TGTGCCAGCTCACCGACAGGTTCGGGCACAGATACGCAGTATTTT. Its translation: CASSPTGSGTDTQYF. This chain links TRBV18 with TRBJ2-3, with D perhaps TRBD1 (6 bases). Trimming stripped 3 bases from V and 1 base from J, with 11 bases between. This CDR3 is built from 15 residues. The germline gives CDR1 KGHSH, CDR2 LQKENI.

This clonotype was observed many times. The chain joins TRBV30 to TRBJ2-1; D call uncertain. The germline V and J ends were trimmed by 0 bases and 6 bases, with 9 bases remaining between them. The CDR3 length is 13 residues. Germline V CDR1 and CDR2: GTSNPN, SVGIG (reference sequence). The CDR3, as DNA: TGTGCCTGGAGTGTTAGGGCTAGCAATGAGCAGTTCTTC. This codes for CAWSVRASNEQFF.

This clonotype was counted only a few times. The chain uses TRBV6-5 and TRBJ1-1; tentatively, D is TRBD1 (5 bases). Germline loops: CDR1 MNHEY, CDR2 SVGAGI. V lost 0 bases, J lost 4 bases, and 15 bases lay in between. The CDR3 runs to 16 residues. CDR3 sequence (DNA): TGTGCCAGCAGTTACTCCCTCGGGGTAGGGACCACTGAAGCTTTCTTT. Its protein product is CASSYSLGVGTTEAFF.

This clonotype has ten or more counts. V usage is TRBV29-1 and J usage is TRBJ2-3, with 9 bases aligning to TRBD1. Germline CDR1 and CDR2: SQVTM and ANQGSEA. The CDR3 extends over 13 amino acids. Unmatched junction bases numbered 10, after V lost 7 bases and J lost 8 bases. The CDR3 coding sequence is TGCAGCGCCATCCCGGGACAGGGAGGTACGCAGTATTTT. The encoded protein is CSAIPGQGGTQYF.

This clonotype came up many times. CDR3 coding DNA: TGTGCCTGGAGTGTAGGGAGGACTGAAGCTTTCTTT. Its protein product is CAWSVGRTEAFF. This chain connects TRBV30 to TRBJ1-1; D unclear. V was pared by 0 bases and J by 5 bases, with 7 bases between. The CDR3 runs to 12 residues. Germline assignment: CDR1 GTSNPN and CDR2 SVGIG (reference sequence).

On this clonotype itself: Possible read error: a much larger clone is one base away. The chain uses TRBV20-1 and TRBJ2-7; D ambiguous. CDR3 length equals 12 residues. V lost 5 bases and J 9 bases, leaving 17 bases between the germline ends. Germline CDR1 reads DFQATT; CDR2 reads SNEGSKA (reference sequence). CDR3 loop: CSAADQLWGQYF. DNA for the CDR3: TGCAGTGCTGCTGACCAACTGTGGGGGCAGTACTTC.

In its sample, this clonotype was seen a few times. In nucleotides, the CDR3 is TGTGCCAGCAGTGAAGGGGGTTCCTACAATGAGCAGTTCTTC. It specifies CASSEGGSYNEQFF. The chain is built from TRBV6-1 and TRBJ2-1; D is unclear. CDR3 size: 14 residues. CDR1 and CDR2 (germline): MNHNS, SASEGT. V was shortened by 1 base and J by 1 base, with 5 bases between the two germline ends.

This clonotype has a count of ten or more. The rearrangement uses TRBV20-1 and TRBJ2-1; TRBD1 aligns across 10 bases. CDR3 length: 13 amino acids. With V trimmed by 6 bases and J by 7 bases, 6 bases remained unmatched. The germline CDR1 and CDR2 sequences are DFQATT and SNEGSKA (reference sequence). The CDR3 region has the DNA TGCAGTGCAGGGGACAGGGGTGCGAATGAGCAGTTCTTC. As protein: CSAGDRGANEQFF.

This clonotype was observed a handful of times. This chain links TRBV12-3 or TRBV12-4 with TRBJ1-2; D unresolved. The germline V and J ends were trimmed by 3 bases and 2 bases, with 7 bases remaining between them. The CDR3 runs to 13 residues. The CDR3 loop reads CASSLGRNYGYTF. Written as DNA, the CDR3 is TGTGCCAGCAGTTTGGGCAGAAACTATGGCTACACCTTC.

The genes are TRBV5-8 and TRBJ2-2, with D perhaps matching TRBD1 (6 bases). The germline gives CDR1 SGHTS, CDR2 YDEGEE. V was trimmed by 2 bases and J by 0 bases, leaving 11 bases between them. This CDR3 has 16 residues. The CDR3 nucleotides read TGTGCCAGCAGCTTCGCTGGGACATCGAACACCGGGGAGCTGTTTTTT. Residues: CASSFAGTSNTGELFF.

This clonotype came up many times. The chain links TRBV29-1 to TRBJ1-1; D may be TRBD1 (5 bases). This CDR3 comprises 13 residues. Germline-derived CDR1 and CDR2 are SQVTM and ANQGSEA. Trimming took off 4 bases at V and 3 bases at J, with 12 bases between the two ends. The CDR3 loop reads CSVVGGGHTEAFF. The CDR3 coding sequence is TGCAGCGTTGTCGGGGGTGGTCACACTGAAGCTTTCTTT. Full variable domain (outside the CDR3, taken from reference TRBV29-1 and TRBJ1-1): SAVISQKPSRDICQRGTSLTIQCQVDSQVTMMFWYRQQPGQSLTLIATANQGSEATYESGFVIDKFPISRPNLTFSTLTVSNMSPEDSSIYLCSVVGGGHTEAFFGQGTRLTVV.

This clonotype was seen repeatedly, ten times or more. This chain uses TRBV3-1 with TRBJ2-2; possibly TRBD1 for D (5 bases). Per the germline V gene, CDR1 is LGHDT and CDR2 is YNNKEL (reference sequence). V was cut by 2 bases and J by 6 bases, with 10 bases left in between. This CDR3 region has 14 residues. The CDR3 nucleotides read TGTGCCAGCAGCCAATTGCAGGGTCCCGGGGAGCTGTTTTTT. This sequence encodes CASSQLQGPGELFF.

This clonotype was picked up many times. The genes are TRBV20-1 and TRBJ2-1, with TRBD2 identical over 10 bases. J was trimmed by 4 bases and V by 3 bases; bases with no gene match: 9. From germline, CDR1 is DFQATT and CDR2 SNEGSKA (reference sequence). The CDR3 length is 16 residues. The DNA of the CDR3 is TGCAGTGCTAGCTCCCCAGGACTAGCGGCGTACAATGAGCAGTTCTTC. Protein product: CSASSPGLAAYNEQFF.

This clonotype was seen more than once but under ten times. The rearrangement joins TRBV10-3 to TRBJ2-3; D remains unclear. Germline CDR1 ENHRY, CDR2 SYGVKD. The CDR3 is made up of 16 amino acids. Trimming left V 5 bases short and J 0 bases short, with 15 bases between. The chain's CDR3 is CAISKAGTSSTDTQYF. The DNA for the CDR3 is TGTGCCATCAGTAAAGCCGGAACCTCTAGCACAGATACGCAGTATTTT.

V is TRBV19 and J is TRBJ2-3, with D possibly being TRBD1 or TRBD2 (6 bases each). The CDR3 length is 15 residues. Trimming left V 6 bases short and J 4 bases short, with 17 bases between. CDR1 and CDR2 from the germline V gene are LNHDA and SQIVND (reference sequence). The chain's CDR3 is CASSPWGALADTQYF. The CDR3 DNA reads as TGTGCCAGTAGCCCCTGGGGGGCCTTAGCAGATACGCAGTATTTT.

This clonotype was recorded a few times. The rearrangement links TRBV7-8 to TRBJ2-5, with 7 bases fitting TRBD1. Germline values: CDR1 SGHVS, CDR2 FQNEAQ. This CDR3 is built from 14 residues. J was trimmed by 12 bases and V by 8 bases; bases with no gene match: 18. CDR3 residues: CASGGAGRGKFKYF. The CDR3 DNA reads TGTGCCAGCGGGGGAGCCGGCAGGGGGAAGTTTAAGTACTTC.

Details on this clonotype: A much larger clone differs from this one at a single base, so this may be a read error. The rearrangement uses TRBV5-4 and TRBJ1-1; unclear D gene. Germline values: CDR1 SGHNT, CDR2 YYREEE (reference sequence). This CDR3 spans 13 amino acids. Deletions cut 3 bases from V and 0 bases from J, with 6 bases between. The CDR3: CASSSTVNTEAFF. CDR3 in DNA: TGTGCCAGCAGCTCAACAGTGAACACTGAAGCTTTCTTT.

This clonotype was seen many times. The genes are TRBV6-4 and TRBJ2-1, with D possibly being TRBD1 (6 bases). The CDR3 runs 16 residues. The V and J ends lost 5 bases and 0 bases respectively, with 14 bases between them. Germline V gives CDR1 MRHNA, CDR2 SNTAGT. The CDR3 reads CASSLQGRSSYNEQFF. Here the CDR3 DNA reads TGTGCCAGCAGTCTACAGGGACGGAGCTCCTACAATGAGCAGTTCTTC.

This clonotype was detected many times. This chain uses TRBV19 with TRBJ2-3; D is ambiguous. Germline V CDR1 and CDR2: LNHDA, SQIVND (reference sequence). V was cut by 5 bases and J by 9 bases, with 15 bases left in between. The CDR3 runs to 13 residues. CDR3 sequence reads: CASSPTQLSTQYF. The CDR3 DNA reads as TGTGCCAGTAGTCCCACTCAGCTCTCAACGCAGTATTTT.